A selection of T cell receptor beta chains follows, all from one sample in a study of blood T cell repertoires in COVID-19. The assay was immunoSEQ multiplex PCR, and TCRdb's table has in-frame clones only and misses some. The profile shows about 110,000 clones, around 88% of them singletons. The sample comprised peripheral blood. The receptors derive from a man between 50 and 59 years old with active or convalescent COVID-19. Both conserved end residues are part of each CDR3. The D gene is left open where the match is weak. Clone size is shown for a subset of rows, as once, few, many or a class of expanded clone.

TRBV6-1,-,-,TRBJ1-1,TGTGCCAGCAGTGATGCCTGGGGAGTGAACACTGAAGCTTTCTTT,CASSDAWGVNTEAFF
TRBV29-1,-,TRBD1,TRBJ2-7,TGCAGCGTTGAAGGGACAGGGTATCTCGAGCAGTACTTC,CSVEGTGYLEQYF
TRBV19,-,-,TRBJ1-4,TGTGCCAGTAGTATTATGGACTTTCTGACGGTAGGGAATGAAAAACTGTTTTTT,CASSIMDFLTVGNEKLFF
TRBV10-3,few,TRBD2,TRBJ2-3,TGTGCCATCAGTGAGTTGCTGTGGCGGGAGGGAAAGGACACAGATACGCAGTATTTT,CAISELLWREGKDTDTQYF
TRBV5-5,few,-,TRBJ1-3,TGTGCCAGCAGCGATTACAGGGTAAGGTCTGGAAACACCATATATTTT,CASSDYRVRSGNTIYF
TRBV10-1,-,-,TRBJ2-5,TGCGCCAGCAGTGATAGGGGATACCAAGAGACCCAGTACTTC,CASSDRGYQETQYF
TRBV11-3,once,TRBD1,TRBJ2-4,TGTGCCAGCAGCTTGGGACAGGGGGACATTCAGTACTTC,CASSLGQGDIQYF
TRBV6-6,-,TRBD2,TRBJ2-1,TGTGCCAGCGACCCACTAGCGTTGAGCTCCTACAATGAGCAGTTCTTC,CASDPLALSSYNEQFF
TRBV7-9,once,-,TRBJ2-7,TGTGCCAGCAGCTTAGGGGTCAGGTCCTACGAGCAGTACTTC,CASSLGVRSYEQYF
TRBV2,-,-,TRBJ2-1,TGTGCATCGAGAGGGCTTGCCGAGAAGGATGAGCAGTTCTTC,CASRGLAEKDEQFF
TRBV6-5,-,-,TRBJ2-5,TGTGCCAGCAGTCTATCCCGGACGACGGGGGAGACCCAGTACTTC,CASSLSRTTGETQYF
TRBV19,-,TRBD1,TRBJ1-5,TGTGCCAGTAGTAGGTCAGGGGGCTCTTATCAGCCCCAGCATTTT,CASSRSGGSYQPQHF
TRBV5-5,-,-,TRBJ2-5,TGTGCCAGCAGCTTACTAAGCGGAACGGGGGAGACCCAGTACTTC,CASSLLSGTGETQYF
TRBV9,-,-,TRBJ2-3,TGTGCCAGCAGCGTATATCCAGATACGCAGTATTTT,CASSVYPDTQYF
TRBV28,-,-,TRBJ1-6,TGTGCCAGCAGTTTGACGGGTAAAATAGGATCACCCCTCCACTTT,CASSLTGKIGSPLHF
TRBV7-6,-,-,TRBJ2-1,TGTGCCAGCAGCCCAAAGCGGGCTAGTCGGCTTGAGCAGTTCTTC,CASSPKRASRLEQFF
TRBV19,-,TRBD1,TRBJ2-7,TGTGCCAGTAGTATTGATGGGGACAGGGGCTCCTACGAGCAGTACTTC,CASSIDGDRGSYEQYF
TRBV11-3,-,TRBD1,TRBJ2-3,TGTGCCAGCAGTGCGGGACAGGGGACAGATACGCAGTATTTT,CASSAGQGTDTQYF
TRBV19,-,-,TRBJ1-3,TGTGCCAGTACCCACAACTCTGGAAACACCATATATTTT,CASTHNSGNTIYF
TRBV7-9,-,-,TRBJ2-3,TGTGCCAGCAGCCTACAGGAATACACAGATACGCAGTATTTT,CASSLQEYTDTQYF